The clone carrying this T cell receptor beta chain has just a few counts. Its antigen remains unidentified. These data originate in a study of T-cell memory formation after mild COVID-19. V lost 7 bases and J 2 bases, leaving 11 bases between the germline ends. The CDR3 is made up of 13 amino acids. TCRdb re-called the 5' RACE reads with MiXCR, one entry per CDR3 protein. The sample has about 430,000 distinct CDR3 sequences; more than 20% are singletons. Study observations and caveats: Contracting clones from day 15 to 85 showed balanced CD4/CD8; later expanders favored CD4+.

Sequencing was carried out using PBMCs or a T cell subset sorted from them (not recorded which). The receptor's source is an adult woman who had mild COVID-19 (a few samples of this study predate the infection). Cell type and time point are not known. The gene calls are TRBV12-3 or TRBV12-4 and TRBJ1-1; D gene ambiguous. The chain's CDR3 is CASKDGGNTEAFF. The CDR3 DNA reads TGTGCCAGCAAGGATGGAGGTAACACTGAAGCTTTCTTT.